These T cell receptor beta chains were read from a single sample in a study of T cell responses to AZD1222 COVID-19 vaccine. TCRdb keeps only in-frame clones here, not all; method: immunoSEQ multiplex PCR. Seen here are 45,000 to 60,000 clones, around 89% observed once, and the top ten hold roughly 2%. The sample was peripheral blood, taken on day 0 of AZD1222 vaccination. The receptors stem from an adult in good health. CDR3s include the opening cysteine and the closing phenylalanine or tryptophan. Fields, in order: clone size, D gene, CDR3 length, V gene, J gene, CDR3 protein, CDR3 DNA. D genes are given only for firm matches. Expanded clones are given a class, and other clones once, few, many or no size at all.

-	-	14	TRBV5-1	TRBJ2-1	CASRTDTGSDEQFF	TGCGCCAGCAGAACTGATACAGGGAGCGATGAGCAGTTCTTC
-	-	15	TRBV11-2	TRBJ1-2	CASSLVAGRVDGYTF	TGTGCCAGCAGCTTAGTCGCAGGGCGGGTTGATGGCTACACCTTC
-	-	13	TRBV2	TRBJ1-2	CAILRDRDYGYTF	TGTGCCATTTTACGGGACCGAGACTATGGCTACACCTTC
-	-	15	TRBV28	TRBJ1-5	CASSSAGVSNQPQHF	TGTGCCAGCAGTAGTGCAGGTGTTAGCAATCAGCCCCAGCATTTT
-	-	16	TRBV4-2	TRBJ1-5	CASSHAGGGLGQPQHF	TGTGCCAGCAGCCACGCGGGGGGAGGGTTGGGGCAGCCCCAGCATTTT
-	TRBD2	14	TRBV6-5	TRBJ2-5	CASTPGRGGETQYF	TGTGCCAGCACCCCCGGGAGGGGGGGAGAGACCCAGTACTTC
-	-	14	TRBV10-3	TRBJ1-5	CAISVDRSNQPQHF	TGTGCCATCAGTGTCGACAGGTCGAATCAGCCCCAGCATTTT
-	-	13	TRBV27	TRBJ2-7	CASSLTFNYEQYF	TGTGCCAGCAGTCTCACCTTCAACTACGAGCAGTACTTC
-	TRBD1	15	TRBV2	TRBJ2-1	CASSEDRGKINEQFF	TGTGCCAGCAGTGAAGACAGGGGGAAGATCAATGAGCAGTTCTTC
-	-	16	TRBV27	TRBJ1-2	CASSIRTPGRGYGYTF	TGTGCCAGCAGTATCAGAACTCCGGGACGTGGCTATGGCTACACCTTC
-	TRBD1	14	TRBV20-1	TRBJ1-5	CSASMSGGYQPQHF	TGCAGTGCTAGTATGTCAGGGGGCTATCAGCCCCAGCATTTT
-	-	16	TRBV5-4	TRBJ1-2	CASSLPQGVANYGYTF	TGTGCCAGCAGCTTGCCTCAGGGCGTAGCTAACTATGGCTACACCTTC
-	TRBD1	15	TRBV28	TRBJ2-1	CASIEAGQGNNEQFF	TGTGCCAGCATCGAAGCGGGACAGGGCAACAATGAGCAGTTCTTC
-	TRBD2	17	TRBV18	TRBJ2-1	CASSPRTGTSGRDEQFF	TGTGCCAGCTCACCACGAACCGGGACTAGCGGGCGCGATGAGCAGTTCTTC
-	TRBD2	18	TRBV9	TRBJ2-1	CASSVVPSGSGSYNEQFF	TGTGCCAGCAGCGTAGTTCCTAGCGGGAGCGGTTCCTACAATGAGCAGTTCTTC
-	TRBD1	16	TRBV19	TRBJ1-5	CASSSGTGSSNQPQHF	TGTGCCAGTAGTAGCGGGACAGGAAGTAGCAATCAGCCCCAGCATTTT
-	-	17	TRBV3-1/TRBV3-2	TRBJ1-2	CASSRGTGRATGYGYTF	TGTGCCAGCAGCCGAGGAACAGGGAGGGCCACTGGCTATGGCTACACCTTC
-	-	15	TRBV4-1	TRBJ1-6	CASSQVAGEGSPLHF	TGCGCCAGCAGCCAAGTGGCAGGGGAAGGCTCACCCCTCCACTTT
-	-	17	TRBV28	TRBJ1-5	CASSLPGGGLSNQPQHF	TGTGCCAGCAGTTTACCCGGGGGGGGTTTGAGCAATCAGCCCCAGCATTTT
-	-	13	TRBV11-2	TRBJ1-1	CASSPGVNTEAFF	TGTGCCAGCAGCCCCGGGGTGAACACTGAAGCTTTCTTT
-	TRBD2	13	TRBV15	TRBJ2-5	CATSRGGAGAQYF	TGTGCCACCAGCAGAGGGGGTGCGGGGGCCCAGTACTTC
-	-	13	TRBV7-3	TRBJ1-1	CASSSTVNTEAFF	TGTGCCAGCAGCTCGACAGTTAACACTGAAGCTTTCTTT
-	TRBD2	16	TRBV5-1	TRBJ2-3	CASSRRTSGVGDTQYF	TGCGCCAGCAGCCGCAGGACTAGCGGGGTGGGAGATACGCAGTATTTT
-	TRBD2	18	TRBV5-8	TRBJ2-1	CASSLLAGDVIRGNEQFF	TGTGCCAGCAGCTTGCTAGCGGGGGACGTTATTCGAGGCAATGAGCAGTTCTTC
once	-	11	TRBV10-3	TRBJ2-7	CAISEGVAQYF	TGTGCCATCAGTGAGGGTGTGGCGCAGTACTTC
-	TRBD1	14	TRBV27	TRBJ2-1	CAVPDRGPYNEQFF	TGTGCCGTCCCGGACAGGGGGCCCTACAATGAGCAGTTCTTC
-	-	14	TRBV5-1	TRBJ1-2	CASSLAGSRYGYTF	TGCGCCAGCAGCTTGGCCGGGAGTCGCTATGGCTACACCTTC
-	TRBD2	14	TRBV5-1	TRBJ2-3	CASGRSGRTDTQYF	TGCGCCAGCGGTCGTAGCGGGAGAACAGATACGCAGTATTTT
-	-	16	TRBV5-5	TRBJ1-3	CASSLAAVGGGNTIYF	TGTGCCAGCAGCTTGGCCGCGGTCGGTGGTGGAAACACCATATATTTT
-	-	14	TRBV6-5	TRBJ2-3	CASRDSASTDTQYF	TGTGCCAGCAGGGACTCAGCTAGCACAGATACGCAGTATTTT
-	-	13	TRBV3-1/TRBV3-2	TRBJ2-3	CASSHQGADTQYF	TGTGCCAGCAGCCACCAGGGAGCTGATACGCAGTATTTT
once	-	16	TRBV7-2	TRBJ1-1	CASSLVPQGGNTEAFF	TGTGCCAGCAGCTTAGTGCCGCAGGGTGGGAACACTGAAGCTTTCTTT
-	-	14	TRBV6-1	TRBJ1-5	CASSEEGQYQPQHF	TGTGCCAGCAGTGAAGAAGGGCAATATCAGCCCCAGCATTTT
-	-	13	TRBV30	TRBJ1-2	CAWSFRVNYGYTF	TGTGCCTGGAGTTTCAGGGTTAACTATGGCTACACCTTC
-	-	15	TRBV7-3	TRBJ2-1	CASSPQPASVNEQFF	TGTGCCAGCAGCCCCCAACCGGCTTCAGTCAATGAGCAGTTCTTC
-	-	15	TRBV28	TRBJ1-2	CASSSGLPGSYGYTF	TGTGCCAGCAGCTCCGGCCTACCTGGGTCCTATGGCTACACCTTC
-	-	15	TRBV21-1	TRBJ2-1	CASSKWRLREPEQFF	TGTGCCAGCAGCAAATGGCGCCTTCGGGAGCCCGAGCAGTTCTTC
-	TRBD1	14	TRBV29-1	TRBJ2-5	CSVDVGQGAQTQYF	TGCAGCGTTGATGTAGGTCAGGGGGCTCAGACCCAGTACTTC
once	TRBD1	15	TRBV5-4	TRBJ2-5	CASTRQGLHQETQYF	TGTGCCAGCACCCGACAGGGATTACACCAAGAGACCCAGTACTTC
once	TRBD2	17	TRBV27	TRBJ2-7	CASSSTPLAGVSYEQYF	TGTGCCAGCAGTTCTACCCCCCTAGCGGGAGTCTCCTACGAGCAGTACTTC
-	TRBD1	13	TRBV6-5	TRBJ1-1	CASSFQPDREAFF	TGTGCCAGCAGTTTTCAACCGGACAGGGAAGCTTTCTTT
-	TRBD1	15	TRBV28	TRBJ2-7	CASNELDRESYEQYF	TGTGCCAGCAACGAATTGGACAGGGAGTCCTACGAGCAGTACTTC
-	TRBD2	15	TRBV5-6	TRBJ2-7	CASSLVGTSGYEQYF	TGTGCCAGCAGCTTGGTTGGGACTAGCGGCTACGAGCAGTACTTC
-	TRBD1	15	TRBV24-1	TRBJ1-5	CATSESTGGDQPQHF	TGTGCCACCAGTGAGAGTACAGGGGGGGATCAGCCCCAGCATTTT
-	-	16	TRBV7-8	TRBJ2-1	CASSLAVLKSSDEQFF	TGTGCCAGCAGCTTAGCCGTATTGAAGTCCTCGGATGAGCAGTTCTTC
-	-	15	TRBV6-2/TRBV6-3	TRBJ1-2	CASSYDLAPNYGYTF	TGTGCCAGCAGTTACGACCTTGCTCCAAACTATGGCTACACCTTC
-	-	16	TRBV5-1	TRBJ2-3	CASSLAADPSTDTQYF	TGCGCCAGCAGCTTGGCTGCGGACCCTAGCACAGATACGCAGTATTTT
once	-	13	TRBV28	TRBJ2-7	CASGGPAAREQYF	TGTGCCTCTGGGGGGCCTGCAGCGAGAGAGCAGTACTTC
-	TRBD1	14	TRBV19	TRBJ1-1	CASTRGQGNTEAFF	TGTGCCAGTACTAGAGGACAGGGGAACACTGAAGCTTTCTTT
-	-	14	TRBV3-1/TRBV3-2	TRBJ1-2	CASSTAEGNYGYTF	TGTGCCAGCAGTACCGCTGAGGGTAACTATGGCTACACCTTC
-	TRBD2	15	TRBV18	TRBJ2-5	CASSPSSGGQETQYF	TGTGCCAGCTCACCGTCTAGCGGGGGTCAAGAGACCCAGTACTTC
-	TRBD1	16	TRBV19	TRBJ1-2	CASSLQHHGQGYGYTF	TGTGCCAGTAGCCTACAACACCACGGACAGGGCTATGGCTACACCTTC